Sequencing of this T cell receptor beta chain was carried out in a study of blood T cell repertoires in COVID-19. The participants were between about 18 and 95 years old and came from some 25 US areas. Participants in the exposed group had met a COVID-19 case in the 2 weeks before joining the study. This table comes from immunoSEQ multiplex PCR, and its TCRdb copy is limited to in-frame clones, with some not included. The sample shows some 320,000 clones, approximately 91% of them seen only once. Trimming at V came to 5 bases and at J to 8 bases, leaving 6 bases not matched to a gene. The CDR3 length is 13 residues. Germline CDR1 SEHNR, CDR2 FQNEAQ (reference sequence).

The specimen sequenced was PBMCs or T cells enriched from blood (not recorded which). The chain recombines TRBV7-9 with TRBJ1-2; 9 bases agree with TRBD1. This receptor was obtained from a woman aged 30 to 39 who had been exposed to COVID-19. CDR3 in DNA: TGTGCCAGCAGCGTGGGACAGGGTAACGGCTACACCTTC. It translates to CASSVGQGNGYTF.